The 3 T cell receptor beta chains below were found in one sample sequenced in a study of T cell responses to AZD1222 COVID-19 vaccine. Method: immunoSEQ multiplex PCR; TCRdb's copy keeps in-frame clones and lacks some. The data show around 130,000 clones, with more than 80% seen just once and roughly 5.7% held by the top ten. Sequenced here: peripheral blood, sampled on day 0 of AZD1222 vaccination. All receptors derive from an adult in good health.

This clone was seen only once. The chain couples TRBV19 to TRBJ2-7; 10 bases agree with TRBD1. Germline CDR1 LNHDA, CDR2 SQIVND (reference sequence). This CDR3 spans 15 amino acids. V shed 5 bases, J shed 0 bases, and the junction held 4 bases outside the gene matches. The DNA for the CDR3 is TGTGCCAGTAGTGACAGGGACAGGGGCTCCTACGAGCAGTACTTC. Its translation: CASSDRDRGSYEQYF.

The chain carries TRBV6-2 or TRBV6-3 and TRBJ1-2; unclear D gene. With 6 bases removed from V and 2 bases from J, the gap between germline ends came to 10 bases. The CDR3 runs 13 residues. Germline-derived CDR1 and CDR2 are MNHEY and SVGEGT. CDR3 region: CASSPSGNYGYTF. The CDR3 DNA sequence: TGTGCCAGCAGCCCCTCGGGGAACTATGGCTACACCTTC.

This chain joins TRBV7-6 and TRBJ2-2; D could derive from TRBD1 or TRBD2 (6 bases each). Germline CDR1 SGHVS, CDR2 FNYEAQ. The CDR3 is 15 amino acids. V dropped 6 bases and J dropped 3 bases, with 14 bases sitting between them. CDR3 loop: CASSSGGGYTGELFF. CDR3 DNA: TGTGCCAGCAGTTCCGGAGGGGGGTACACCGGGGAGCTGTTTTTT.